This paragraph reports one T cell receptor beta chain. The sample is drawn from a study of blood T cell repertoires in COVID-19. Assay used: immunoSEQ multiplex PCR; TCRdb lists only in-frame clones, some missing. The sample lists fewer than 50,000 clones; roughly 77% were seen once. This CDR3 has 15 amino acids. Germline V gene data show CDR1 as KGHSH and CDR2 as LQKENI. The trim removed 5 bases at V and 2 bases at J, leaving 2 bases unmatched. The sequence was obtained from a man older than 75 with acute or convalescent COVID-19. V is TRBV18 and J is TRBJ2-2, with 10 nucleotides matching TRBD1. The sample was peripheral blood. CDR3 residues: CASSSTGGNTGELFF. In DNA, the CDR3 is TGTGCCAGCTCATCGACAGGGGGCAACACCGGGGAGCTGTTTTTT. Full variable domain (missing parts from reference TRBV18 and TRBJ2-2): NAGVMQNPRHLVRRRGQEARLRCSPMKGHSHVYWYRQLPEEGLKFMVYLQKENIIDESGMPKERFSAEFPKEGPSILRIQQVVRGDSAAYFCASSSTGGNTGELFFGEGSRLTVL.